Here is one T cell receptor beta chain with its context. These data are taken from a study of technical replicates of blood from four donors. The germline V gene encodes CDR1 MNHNS and CDR2 SASEGT. This CDR3 spans 14 amino acids. V lost 3 bases, J lost 0 bases, and 9 bases lay in between. The repertoire was sequenced with immunoSEQ multiplex PCR; TCRdb's copy has only in-frame clones and lacks some. There are approximately 13,000 clones in the sample; roughly three quarters occur only once, and around 12% lies in the top ten. Material: PBMCs. The source of this sequence is a human donor in good health. The V and J genes are TRBV6-1 and TRBJ2-7; D perhaps matches TRBD1 (6 bases). CDR3 in DNA: TGTGCCAGCAGTGAGCAGGGGAGCTCCTACGAGCAGTACTTC. Translating it yields CASSEQGSSYEQYF.